The 10 T cell receptor beta chains listed next were all sequenced from one sample in a study of TIL therapy for anti-PD-1-resistant metastatic lung cancer. The time point here: pre-treatment sample, taken before nivolumab and TIL therapy. The libraries were made with immunoSEQ v3. TCRdb's copy holds only in-frame clones and misses some; the assay was immunoSEQ multiplex PCR. The sample comprises about 36,000 clones, more than 60% of which are singletons, and 5.7% rests with the top ten. This specimen was blood, taken at baseline. The receptor set was obtained from a person aged 25-85 years with non-small cell lung cancer.

This clone was observed a handful of times. The chain carries TRBV7-9 and TRBJ1-3, with TRBD1 as a possible D gene (5 bases). CDR3 length: 16 amino acids. V was trimmed by 2 bases and J by 2 bases, leaving 13 bases between them. CDR1 and CDR2 (germline): SEHNR, FQNEAQ (reference sequence). CDR3 amino acids: CASSLWGGGPGNTIYF. For the CDR3, the DNA is TGTGCCAGCAGCTTATGGGGCGGGGGTCCTGGAAACACCATATATTTT.

The rearrangement joins TRBV4-1 to TRBJ2-3; 10 bases agree with TRBD2. CDR1 MGHRA and CDR2 YSYEKL come from the germline V gene. V shed 1 base and J 4 bases; nucleotides not matched to a gene: 5. The CDR3 spans 16 residues. The DNA for the CDR3 is TGCGCCAGCAGCCAAGGGGCTAGCGGGAGATCAGATACGCAGTATTTT. Residues: CASSQGASGRSDTQYF.

The J gene is TRBJ1-2, the V gene TRBV5-4; D may be TRBD1 (5 bases). Trimming removed 5 bases from V and 4 bases from J, with 15 bases in between. This CDR3 comprises 14 residues. Germline CDR1 reads SGHNT; CDR2 reads YYREEE (reference sequence). Written as DNA, the CDR3 is TGTGCCAGCAGTAATGGGGGGGGGAGCTATGGCTACACCTTC. Protein product: CASSNGGGSYGYTF.

This clone was observed a few times. The genes are TRBV7-6 and TRBJ1-1, with unresolved D. Germline V gene lookup returns CDR1 SGHVS and CDR2 FNYEAQ. The ends were cut back, 2 bases at V and 4 bases at J, with 8 bases in the middle. The CDR3 runs to 13 residues. CDR3 nucleotides: TGTGCCAGCAGCTTACGTTTAGGCACTGAAGCTTTCTTT. Amino acids: CASSLRLGTEAFF.

The chain recombines TRBV2 with TRBJ1-1, with no clear D. Per the germline V gene, CDR1 is SNHLY and CDR2 is FYNNEI. There are 15 residues in the CDR3. V lost 6 bases, J lost 1 base, and 15 bases lay in between. The CDR3 nucleotides are TGTGCCAGCAGGGAGGAGGGATCGCAGAACACTGAAGCTTTCTTT. Translation: CASREEGSQNTEAFF.

The chain uses TRBV29-1 and TRBJ1-2, with a weak D call TRBD1 (6 bases). V was trimmed by 2 bases and J by 2 bases, leaving 9 bases between them. The CDR3 loop spans 13 amino acids. CDR1 is SQVTM and CDR2 is ANQGSEA in the germline V gene. This CDR3 is CSVETGPNYGYTF. The CDR3 nucleotides are TGCAGCGTTGAAACAGGGCCCAACTATGGCTACACCTTC.

J is TRBJ2-7 and V is TRBV27; 9 nucleotides align to TRBD1. Germline V gives CDR1 MNHEY, CDR2 SMNVEV (reference sequence). This CDR3 region has 15 residues. V lost 4 bases, J lost 9 bases, and 13 bases stayed unmatched. In DNA, the CDR3 is TGTGCCAGCAGTTCAGGACAGGGGTGGCTTTTCGGGCAGTACTTC. Its translation is CASSSGQGWLFGQYF.

In its sample, this clone was seen a few times. The gene calls are TRBV28 and TRBJ1-1; a possible D gene is TRBD1 (6 bases). CDR1 is MDHEN and CDR2 is SYDVKM in the germline V gene. There are 15 residues in the CDR3. With 4 bases removed from V and 1 base from J, the gap between germline ends came to 13 bases. The CDR3 spells CASSSPQGKNTEAFF. The CDR3 nucleotides read TGTGCCAGCAGTTCTCCACAGGGAAAGAACACTGAAGCTTTCTTT.

This chain joins TRBV5-1 and TRBJ2-5, with D unresolved. This CDR3 is 12 amino acids long. V was pared by 0 bases and J by 5 bases, with 5 bases between. In germline, CDR1 is SGHRS, CDR2 YFSETQ. The CDR3 nucleotides read TGCGCCAGCAGCTTGGTTGGTGAGACCCAGTACTTC. Encoded protein: CASSLVGETQYF. Full variable domain (remainder filled in from reference TRBV5-1 and TRBJ2-5): KAGVTQTPRYLIKTRGQQVTLSCSPISGHRSVSWYQQTPGQGLQFLFEYFSETQRNKGNFPGRFSGRQFSNSRSEMNVSTLELGDSALYLCASSLVGETQYFGPGTRLLVL.

The V gene is TRBV5-1, the J gene TRBJ2-7; 10 nucleotides align to TRBD2. The ends lost 5 bases at V and 4 bases at J; junction bases unmatched: 6. This CDR3 contains 14 residues. Germline assignment: CDR1 SGHRS and CDR2 YFSETQ. The CDR3 DNA sequence: TGCGCCAGCAGTGGGGGAGCGGGAGGGTACGAGCAGTACTTC. Amino acids: CASSGGAGGYEQYF.